This passage covers 32 T cell receptor beta chains from one sample sequenced in a study of T-cell memory formation after mild COVID-19 (dated by TCRdb to the early 2020s). The library was obtained by 5' RACE. TCRdb shows the sequencer as Illumina NovaSeq 6000. In-frame beta chains were kept once TCRdb had trimmed the public reads at Q25 with fastp and called clones with MiXCR. Each CDR3 protein appears once, grouped with its most common genes and DNA. In all, the sample holds approximately 13,000 distinct CDR3 sequences, and about 17% of those were seen once. The top ten clones comprise less than 75% of the sample. Sample: PBMCs or a T cell subset sorted from them (not recorded which). These receptors were obtained from a man aged 18 to 30 who had mild COVID-19 (a few samples of this study predate the infection). The sample titles of this study are shuffled in the database, so cell type and time point are left out; the donor was told from shared clones.

In this sample, this clonotype turned up a few times. V usage is TRBV20-1 and J usage is TRBJ2-1; weak D call: TRBD2 (5 bases). V lost 7 bases and J lost 2, with 12 bases in between. The CDR3 has 13 amino acids. The germline CDR1 and CDR2 sequences are DFQATT and SNEGSKA (reference sequence). This chain's CDR3 is CSGLAGTYNEQFF. Here the CDR3 DNA reads TGCAGTGGCTTGGCGGGTACCTACAATGAGCAGTTCTTC.

At least ten counts were recorded for this clonotype. The J gene is TRBJ2-1, the V gene TRBV19; perhaps TRBD1 as D (5 bases). The CDR3 is 12 amino acids. V lost 2 bases and J lost 6, with 5 bases in between. Germline loops: CDR1 LNHDA, CDR2 SQIVND (reference sequence). CDR3 in amino acids: CASSIQGNEQFF. The CDR3 nucleotides read TGTGCCAGTAGTATACAGGGCAATGAGCAGTTCTTC. Full variable domain (outside the CDR3, taken from reference TRBV19 and TRBJ2-1): DGGITQSPKYLFRKEGQNVTLSCEQNLNHDAMYWYRQDPGQGLRLIYYSQIVNDFQKGDIAEGYSVSREKKESFPLTVTSAQKNPTAFYLCASSIQGNEQFFGPGTRLTVL.

This clonotype has just a few counts. The V and J genes are TRBV5-6 and TRBJ1-3; maybe TRBD1 (5 bases). CDR1 and CDR2 (germline): SGHDT, YYEEEE. V was cut by 4 bases and J by 4 bases, with 12 bases left in between. This CDR3 is 14 amino acids long. The CDR3 loop reads CASSKQGSGNTIYF. CDR3 DNA sequence: TGTGCCAGCAGCAAGCAGGGTTCAGGAAACACCATATATTTT.

This clonotype was detected ten times or more. The chain is built from TRBV11-2 and TRBJ2-7; D not certain. The CDR3 extends over 11 amino acids. Germline V lookup: CDR1 SGHAT, CDR2 FQNNGV. Trimming left V 4 bases short and J 7 bases short, with 8 bases between. The CDR3 spells CASSSYWEQYV. For the CDR3, the DNA is TGTGCCAGCAGCTCGTACTGGGAGCAGTACGTC.

The CDR3 loop is CASSVARTETYNEQFF. CDR3 DNA: TGTGCCAGCAGCGTCGCAAGAACAGAAACCTACAATGAGCAGTTCTTC. The chain is built from TRBV9 and TRBJ2-1; D not resolved. CDR3 length equals 16 residues. Deletions cut 2 bases from V and 2 bases from J, with 14 bases between. CDR1 SGDLS and CDR2 YYNGEE come from the germline V gene. The full variable domain, its missing parts supplied by reference TRBV9 and TRBJ2-1, is DSGVTQTPKHLITATGQRVTLRCSPRSGDLSVYWYQQSLDQGLQFLIQYYNGEERAKGNILERFSAQQFPDLHSELNLSSLELGDSALYFCASSVARTETYNEQFFGPGTRLTVL.

This clonotype appeared a few times. The chain carries TRBV4-1 and TRBJ1-2; no clear D gene. Trimming took 4 bases from V and 10 from J, leaving 19 bases between them. The CDR3 has 14 residues. Germline-derived CDR1 and CDR2 are MGHRA and YSYEKL. Here the CDR3 DNA reads TGCGCCAGCAGCCTGGACGTTGGCCCGAGAGACTACACCTTC. Protein: CASSLDVGPRDYTF.

The table lists this clonotype with many counts. This chain links TRBV29-1 with TRBJ1-5; 7 positions match TRBD1. V shed 1 base and J 4 bases; nucleotides not matched to a gene: 7. The germline CDR1 and CDR2 sequences are SQVTM and ANQGSEA. This CDR3 has 15 residues. The CDR3 loop is CSVEVPGGINQPQHF. In DNA, the CDR3 is TGCAGCGTTGAAGTTCCAGGGGGAATAAATCAGCCCCAGCATTTT.

The chain has TRBV6-6 and TRBJ1-4; D call uncertain. CDR1 is MNHNY and CDR2 is SVGAGI in the germline V gene (reference sequence). The CDR3 extends over 16 amino acids. The V gene lost 0 bases and the J gene lost 1 base, with 9 bases spanning the gap. The CDR3 nucleotides are TGTGCCAGCAGTTACTCAGCAGCAGTAACTAATGAAAAACTGTTTTTT. This codes for CASSYSAAVTNEKLFF.

V is TRBV6-5 and J is TRBJ1-6; the match to TRBD1 covers 9 bases. CDR3 length: 19 residues. V lost 6 bases, J lost 2 bases, and 14 bases stayed unmatched. CDR1 is MNHEY and CDR2 is SVGAGI in the germline V gene. The CDR3 DNA follows: TGTGCCAGCAGATGTGTGGGGGACAGGGAGTATCCCTATAATTCACCCCTCCACTTT. Its translation is CASRCVGDREYPYNSPLHF.

The rearrangement links TRBV6-6 to TRBJ1-6; no firm D call. This CDR3 region has 15 residues. V lost 2 bases, J lost 3 bases, and 8 bases lay in between. Germline V gene data show CDR1 as MNHNY and CDR2 as SVGAGI (reference sequence). CDR3 bases: TGTGCCAGCAGTTACCTTGTCGTCTATAATTCACCCCTCCACTTT. Its protein product is CASSYLVVYNSPLHF.

The chain joins TRBV5-1 to TRBJ2-3; 8 positions match TRBD2. The trim removed 4 bases at V and 5 bases at J, leaving 12 bases unmatched. The CDR3 loop spans 16 amino acids. The germline CDR1 and CDR2 sequences are SGHRS and YFSETQ. The CDR3 loop reads CASSRTTSEGGDTQYF. Written as DNA, the CDR3 is TGCGCCAGCAGCAGAACGACTAGCGAAGGGGGAGATACGCAGTATTTT.

The V gene is TRBV12-3 or TRBV12-4, the J gene TRBJ1-1, with 9 bases aligning to TRBD1. The V segment lost 6 bases and the J segment 4 bases; nucleotides outside the gene matches: 9. CDR3 size: 15 residues. The CDR3 protein is CASRRRDRVGTEAFF. CDR3 coding DNA: TGTGCCAGCAGACGACGGGACAGGGTGGGCACTGAAGCTTTCTTT.

This clonotype was seen a few times. V is TRBV4-2 and J is TRBJ1-2, with 7 bases that match TRBD1. CDR3 size: 17 residues. Trimming took 6 bases from V and 4 from J; bases not matched to a gene: 17. From germline, CDR1 is LGHNA and CDR2 YNFKEQ. CDR3 amino acids: CASSWRGRGDKIYGYTF. The DNA for the CDR3 is TGTGCCAGCAGTTGGAGGGGGCGGGGCGACAAGATCTATGGCTACACCTTC.

There are many counts of this clonotype. The chain couples TRBV9 to TRBJ2-7; TRBD1 or TRBD2 may be the D gene (6 bases each). The CDR3 has 18 amino acids. V was trimmed by 5 bases and J by 2 bases, leaving 26 bases between them. The germline V gene encodes CDR1 SGDLS and CDR2 YYNGEE. Here the CDR3 reads CASSPRGGVGGGTYEQYF. CDR3 DNA: TGTGCCAGCAGTCCTAGAGGAGGAGTGGGGGGCGGAACCTACGAGCAGTACTTC.

The chain recombines TRBV19 with TRBJ1-3; D not resolved. The CDR3 is 17 residues long. Germline V gene lookup returns CDR1 LNHDA and CDR2 SQIVND (reference sequence). V gave up 6 bases and J gave up 0 bases, with 18 bases separating them. This chain's CDR3 is CASRPSSAAVSGNTIYF. The CDR3, as DNA: TGTGCCAGTAGGCCATCGTCCGCAGCGGTCTCTGGAAACACCATATATTTT.

Ten or more counts support this clonotype. The gene calls are TRBV7-3 and TRBJ2-1; maybe TRBD1 (6 bases). The CDR3 has 15 amino acids. Trimming pared 4 bases from V and 2 bases from J, leaving 12 bases between. CDR1 SGHTA and CDR2 FQGTGA come from the germline V gene. As DNA, the CDR3 is TGTGCCAGCAGCTCGTCAGGGGTCCCCTACAATGAGCAGTTCTTC. Its protein is CASSSSGVPYNEQFF. Complete variable domain (other parts from reference TRBV7-3 and TRBJ2-1): GAGVSQTPSNKVTEKGKYVELRCDPISGHTALYWYRQSLGQGPEFLIYFQGTGAADDSGLPNDRFFAVRPEGSVSTLKIQRTERGDSAVYLCASSSSGVPYNEQFFGPGTRLTVL.

This clonotype was found many times. The chain recombines TRBV20-1 with TRBJ2-1, with 8 bases identical to TRBD2. The V segment lost 0 bases and the J segment 4 bases; nucleotides outside the gene matches: 14. CDR1 and CDR2 from the germline V gene are DFQATT and SNEGSKA (reference sequence). The CDR3 consists of 18 residues. The CDR3, as DNA: TGCAGTGCTAGAGATCTCGAGCGGGGGCTACACGAATACAATGAGCAGTTCTTC. Translation: CSARDLERGLHEYNEQFF.

The chain recombines TRBV4-3 with TRBJ2-3, with D tentatively TRBD2 (5 bases). Germline lookup yields CDR1 LGHNA and CDR2 YSLEER. This CDR3 is 14 amino acids long. Trimming removed 0 bases from V and 5 bases from J, with 9 bases in between. The CDR3, as DNA: TGCGCCAGCAGCCAAGACCCACTAGGAGATACGCAGTATTTT. Translation gives CASSQDPLGDTQYF.

This clonotype has a count of ten or more. The chain links TRBV20-1 to TRBJ1-5, with D hard to call. The CDR3 runs to 15 residues. Germline V lookup: CDR1 DFQATT, CDR2 SNEGSKA (reference sequence). Trimming took off 2 bases at V and 3 bases at J, with 14 bases between the two ends. CDR3 loop: CSARSSGLFNQPQHF. The DNA for the CDR3 is TGCAGTGCTAGAAGTTCGGGTCTTTTCAATCAGCCCCAGCATTTT.

This chain links TRBV7-2 with TRBJ2-5, with 8 bases identical to TRBD2. V dropped 1 base and J dropped 0; count of bases not matched to a gene: 7. The CDR3 has 17 amino acids. In germline, CDR1 is SGHTA, CDR2 FQGNSA. The chain's CDR3 is CASSLVRGGGHQETQYF. The DNA of the CDR3 is TGTGCCAGCAGCTTAGTCAGGGGCGGGGGGCACCAAGAGACCCAGTACTTC.

This clonotype has a count of ten or more. This sequence joins TRBV24-1 and TRBJ2-3; possibly TRBD1 for D (6 bases). The V and J ends lost 2 bases and 3 bases respectively, with 8 bases between them. This CDR3 contains 14 residues. In germline, CDR1 is KGHDR, CDR2 SFDVKD. The CDR3, as DNA: TGTGCCACCAGTGATTGGACAGAGACAGATACGCAGTATTTT. This translates into CATSDWTETDTQYF.

This clonotype was observed at least ten times. The chain recombines TRBV5-1 with TRBJ2-6; D might be TRBD1 (6 bases). The ends were cut back, 1 base at V and 0 bases at J, with 14 bases in the middle. Germline CDR1 and CDR2: SGHRS and YFSETQ. This CDR3 contains 18 residues. The CDR3 is CASSLYLTGGSGANVLTF. For the CDR3, the DNA is TGCGCCAGCAGCTTGTATCTGACAGGAGGCTCTGGGGCCAACGTCCTGACTTTC.

The chain combines TRBV11-2 with TRBJ2-5, with TRBD2 matching 10 bases. The germline CDR1 and CDR2 sequences are SGHAT and FQNNGV. Germline trimming cut 4 bases from V and 6 bases from J; bases unmatched to any gene: 8. The CDR3 extends over 15 amino acids. CDR3 DNA: TGTGCCAGCAGCTATCTAGCGGGGGCGCGAAAGACCCAGTACTTC. The encoded protein is CASSYLAGARKTQYF. Full variable domain (remainder filled in from reference TRBV11-2 and TRBJ2-5): EAGVAQSPRYKIIEKRQSVAFWCNPISGHATLYWYQQILGQGPKLLIQFQNNGVVDDSQLPKDRFSAERLKGVDSTLKIQPAKLEDSAVYLCASSYLAGARKTQYFGPGTRLLVL.

This clonotype has ten or more counts. J is TRBJ1-6 and V is TRBV23-1, with a tentative D call TRBD1 (5 bases). TRBV23-1 belongs to the ORF category, with a function that is uncertain. Between the trimmed V and J ends, which lost 0 bases and 10 bases, there was a span of 13 bases. The CDR3 loop spans 15 amino acids. CDR3 residues: CASSQSSERGSPLHF. In nucleotides, the CDR3 is TGCGCCAGCAGTCAATCTTCGGAGCGGGGCTCACCCCTCCACTTT.

This clonotype was seen more than once but under ten times. This chain links TRBV5-4 with TRBJ2-4; TRBD1 aligns across 8 bases. The CDR3 runs 15 residues. Trimming removed 2 bases from V and 5 bases from J; junction bases left unmatched: 6. Germline-derived CDR1 and CDR2 are SGHNT and YYREEE (reference sequence). The DNA for the CDR3 is TGTGCCAGCAGCTTTACAGGGGGTGAGGAAAACATTCAGTACTTC. The encoded protein is CASSFTGGEENIQYF.

This clonotype appeared many times. The V gene is TRBV10-3, the J gene TRBJ2-5; D is ambiguous. With 3 bases removed from V and 2 bases from J, the gap between germline ends came to 7 bases. Germline V gene sequence: CDR1 ENHRY, CDR2 SYGVKD. The CDR3 has 13 residues. CDR3 in amino acids: CAISDGGQETQYF. CDR3 nucleotides: TGTGCCATCAGTGACGGCGGACAAGAGACCCAGTACTTC.

There are many counts of this clonotype. This chain links TRBV11-1 with TRBJ1-6, with D perhaps matching TRBD1 (5 bases). Germline CDR1 and CDR2: SGHAT and FQDESV (reference sequence). The CDR3 extends over 17 amino acids. V was shortened by 5 bases and J by 7 bases, with 21 bases between the two germline ends. For the CDR3, the DNA is TGTGCCAGCAGCAACGGTGCAGGGCGGGGATACAATTCACCCCTCCACTTT. This gives the protein CASSNGAGRGYNSPLHF.

V is TRBV27 and J is TRBJ2-5; no firm D call. V gave up 5 bases and J gave up 1 base, with 11 bases separating them. Looked up from germline, CDR1 is MNHEY and CDR2 is SMNVEV (reference sequence). This CDR3 has 14 residues. The CDR3: CASSTYRTQETQYF. The CDR3 DNA follows: TGTGCCAGCAGTACCTATAGGACCCAAGAGACCCAGTACTTC.

Only a few counts were recorded for this clonotype. Here the CDR3 reads CATSRETENYGYTF. Here the CDR3 DNA reads TGTGCCACCAGCAGAGAGACGGAGAACTATGGCTACACCTTC. The rearrangement uses TRBV15 and TRBJ1-2, with no clear D. Germline assignment: CDR1 LNHNV and CDR2 YYDKDF (reference sequence). The CDR3 sequence is 14 residues long. Trimming pared 0 bases from V and 2 bases from J, leaving 7 bases between.

This clonotype was detected a few times. This chain connects TRBV29-1 to TRBJ1-1; 8 bases match TRBD1. Germline loops: CDR1 SQVTM, CDR2 ANQGSEA. The trim removed 6 bases at V and 3 bases at J, leaving 6 bases unmatched. The CDR3 sequence is 13 residues long. The CDR3 protein is CSVPQGEDTEAFF. The CDR3 nucleotides read TGCAGCGTCCCACAGGGGGAGGACACTGAAGCTTTCTTT.

The chain employs TRBV6-2 or TRBV6-3 and TRBJ1-1; D gene uncertain. V was cut by 6 bases and J by 1 base, with 9 bases left in between. The CDR3 loop spans 13 amino acids. Germline V lookup: CDR1 MNHEY, CDR2 SVGEGT. CDR3: CASSPGPNTEAFF. The DNA for the CDR3 is TGTGCCAGCAGCCCGGGCCCGAACACTGAAGCTTTCTTT.

This clonotype was counted at least ten times. The V and J genes are TRBV6-2 or TRBV6-3 and TRBJ1-5; the D is unclear. The CDR3 sequence is 14 residues long. V was cut by 1 base and J by 4 bases, with 8 bases left in between. Germline lookup yields CDR1 MNHEY and CDR2 SVGEGT. For the CDR3, the DNA is TGTGCCAGCAGTTACTTTCCGGCTAATCAGCCCCAGCATTTT. The encoded protein is CASSYFPANQPQHF.